This T cell receptor beta chain was retrieved from a study of blood T cell repertoires in COVID-19. Turning to the study itself: Both acute and convalescent COVID-19 samples were obtained from the United States, Italy and Spain. In each case, the material was cDNA or gDNA derived from T cells, B-cell-depleted T cells, or PBMCs.

Trimming shortened V by 4 bases and J by 7 bases, and 11 bases separated the two germline ends. The V gene's germline CDR1 is SGHTS and CDR2 YDEGEE. The CDR3 loop spans 12 amino acids. As originally analysed: Reference gene primer amplification in the assay estimated nucleated cell counts. Some clones are missing from TCRdb's copy, which holds only in-frame ones; the method was immunoSEQ multiplex PCR. The D gene and trimming were derived from the DNA, and the V and J assignments and clone size from that table. The sample has some 150,000 clones; about 85% are singletons. Seattle-derived patients entered the study during active infection and were followed longitudinally.

Sequences were obtained from peripheral blood. This sequence was found in a man in his sixties with COVID-19, enrolled during active disease. The V and J genes are TRBV5-8 and TRBJ1-2; possibly TRBD1 for D (6 bases). The CDR3 sequence is CASSHRVGGYTF. CDR3 bases: TGTGCCAGCAGCCACAGGGTCGGTGGCTACACCTTC.